This TCR beta chain was documented in a study of blood T cell repertoires in COVID-19. On the study more broadly: COVID-19 samples from acute and convalescent phases originated in the United States, Italy and Spain. Nucleic acid was either cDNA or gDNA, and it came from T cells, B-cell-depleted T cells, or PBMCs.

Study processing details: Amplified reference gene primers provided the basis for estimating nucleated cell counts. Here immunoSEQ multiplex PCR was the method, and the copy in TCRdb shows in-frame clones only, minus some. Clone size and V and J calls were adopted from that table, with D and trimming inferred from the DNA. Of 58,000 or so clones listed, over 70% were seen once; the top ten hold nearly 5%. The germline CDR1 and CDR2 sequences are SEHNR and FQNEAQ (reference sequence). Trimming at V came to 5 bases and at J to 3 bases, leaving 9 bases not matched to a gene. The CDR3 length is 15 residues.

The rearrangement uses TRBV7-9 and TRBJ2-7; the match to TRBD1 covers 8 bases. The sequence came from a human donor in a cohort sampled during active COVID-19. The specimen sequenced was peripheral blood. In DNA, the CDR3 is TGTGCCAGCAGCGTGGGACAGGACCTAATCTACGAGCAGTACTTC. Protein sequence: CASSVGQDLIYEQYF.